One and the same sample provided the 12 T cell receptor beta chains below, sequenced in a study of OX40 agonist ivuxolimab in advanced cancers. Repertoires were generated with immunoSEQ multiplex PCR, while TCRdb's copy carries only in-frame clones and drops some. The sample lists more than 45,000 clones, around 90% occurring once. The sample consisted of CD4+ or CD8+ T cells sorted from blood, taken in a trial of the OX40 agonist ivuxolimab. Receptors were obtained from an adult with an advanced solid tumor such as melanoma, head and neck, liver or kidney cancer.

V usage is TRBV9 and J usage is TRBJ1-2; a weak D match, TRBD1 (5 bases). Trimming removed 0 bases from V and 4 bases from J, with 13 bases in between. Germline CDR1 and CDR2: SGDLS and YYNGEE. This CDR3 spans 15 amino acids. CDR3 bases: TGTGCCAGCAGCGTAGGGGGCAGTGGCAGCTATGGCTACACCTTC. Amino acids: CASSVGGSGSYGYTF.

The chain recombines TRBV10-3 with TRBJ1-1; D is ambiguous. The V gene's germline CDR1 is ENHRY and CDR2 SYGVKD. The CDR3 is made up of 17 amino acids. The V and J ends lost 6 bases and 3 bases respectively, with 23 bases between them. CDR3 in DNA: TGTGCCATCAGCAAAACGCTTTGGGAGGGAAGGGACACTGAAGCTTTCTTT. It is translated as CAISKTLWEGRDTEAFF.

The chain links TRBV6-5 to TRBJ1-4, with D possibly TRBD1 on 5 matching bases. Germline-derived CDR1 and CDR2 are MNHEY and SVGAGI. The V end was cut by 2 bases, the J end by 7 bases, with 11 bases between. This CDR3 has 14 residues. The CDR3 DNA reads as TGTGCCAGCAGTTACGAGGGGAAAGCTGAAAAACTGTTTTTT. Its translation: CASSYEGKAEKLFF.

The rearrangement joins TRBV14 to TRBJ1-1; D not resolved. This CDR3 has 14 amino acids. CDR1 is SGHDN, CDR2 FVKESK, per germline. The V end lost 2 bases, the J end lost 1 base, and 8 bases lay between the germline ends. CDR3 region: CASSQLTSNTEAFF. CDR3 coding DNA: TGTGCCAGCAGCCAACTCACCTCGAACACTGAAGCTTTCTTT.

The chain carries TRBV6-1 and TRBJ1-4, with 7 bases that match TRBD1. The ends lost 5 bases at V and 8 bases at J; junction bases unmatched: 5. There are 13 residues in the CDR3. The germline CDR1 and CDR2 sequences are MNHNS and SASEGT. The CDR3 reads CASSTGEEEKLFF. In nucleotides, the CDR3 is TGTGCCAGCAGTACAGGGGAGGAAGAAAAACTGTTTTTT.

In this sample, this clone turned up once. The CDR3 loop reads CASSLGQGISYEQYF. CDR3 nucleotides: TGCGCCAGCAGTCTCGGACAGGGGATCTCCTACGAGCAGTACTTC. The chain uses TRBV10-1 and TRBJ2-7; 9 nucleotides agree with TRBD1. Germline-derived CDR1 and CDR2 are WNHNN and SYGVQD (reference sequence). The CDR3 spans 15 residues. The ends lost 5 bases at V and 0 bases at J; junction bases unmatched: 5.

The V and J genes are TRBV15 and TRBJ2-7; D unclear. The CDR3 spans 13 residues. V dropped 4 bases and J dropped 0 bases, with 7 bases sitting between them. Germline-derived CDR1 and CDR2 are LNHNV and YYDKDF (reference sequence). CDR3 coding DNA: TGTGCCACCAGCACCCGAATCTCCTACGAGCAGTACTTC. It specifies CATSTRISYEQYF.

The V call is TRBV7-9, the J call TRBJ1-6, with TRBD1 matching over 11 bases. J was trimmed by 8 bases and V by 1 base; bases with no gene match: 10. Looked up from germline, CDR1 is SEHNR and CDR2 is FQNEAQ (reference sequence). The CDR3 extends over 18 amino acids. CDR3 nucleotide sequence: TGTGCCAGCAGCTTAGAAGGACAGGGGGCGATATTTTATTCACCCCTCCACTTT. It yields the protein CASSLEGQGAIFYSPLHF.

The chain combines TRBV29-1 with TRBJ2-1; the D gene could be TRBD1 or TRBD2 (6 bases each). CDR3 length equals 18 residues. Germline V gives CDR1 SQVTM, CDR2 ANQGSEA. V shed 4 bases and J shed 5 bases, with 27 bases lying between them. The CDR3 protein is CSVVHTGRGTSWNNEQFF. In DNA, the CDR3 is TGCAGCGTTGTGCACACGGGACGCGGGACATCATGGAACAATGAGCAGTTCTTC.

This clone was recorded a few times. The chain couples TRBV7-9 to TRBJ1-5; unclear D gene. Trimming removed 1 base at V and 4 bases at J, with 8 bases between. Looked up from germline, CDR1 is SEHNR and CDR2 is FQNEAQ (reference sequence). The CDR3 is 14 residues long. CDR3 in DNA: TGTGCCAGCAGCTTAGTGGGTCTTAATCAGCCCCAGCATTTT. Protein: CASSLVGLNQPQHF.

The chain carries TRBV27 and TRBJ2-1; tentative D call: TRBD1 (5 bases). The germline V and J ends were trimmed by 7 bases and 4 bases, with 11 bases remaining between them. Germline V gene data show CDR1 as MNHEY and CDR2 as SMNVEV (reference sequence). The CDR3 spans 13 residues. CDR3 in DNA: TGTGCCAGCACCGAAACAGGTTACAATGAGCAGTTCTTC. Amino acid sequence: CASTETGYNEQFF.

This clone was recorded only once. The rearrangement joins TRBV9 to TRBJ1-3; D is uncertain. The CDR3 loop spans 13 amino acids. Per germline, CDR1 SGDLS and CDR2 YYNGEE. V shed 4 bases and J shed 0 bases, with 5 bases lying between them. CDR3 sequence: CASSRASGNTIYF. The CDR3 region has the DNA TGTGCCAGCAGCCGGGCCTCTGGAAACACCATATATTTT. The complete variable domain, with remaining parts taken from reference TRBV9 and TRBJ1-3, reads DSGVTQTPKHLITATGQRVTLRCSPRSGDLSVYWYQQSLDQGLQFLIQYYNGEERAKGNILERFSAQQFPDLHSELNLSSLELGDSALYFCASSRASGNTIYFGEGSWLTVV.